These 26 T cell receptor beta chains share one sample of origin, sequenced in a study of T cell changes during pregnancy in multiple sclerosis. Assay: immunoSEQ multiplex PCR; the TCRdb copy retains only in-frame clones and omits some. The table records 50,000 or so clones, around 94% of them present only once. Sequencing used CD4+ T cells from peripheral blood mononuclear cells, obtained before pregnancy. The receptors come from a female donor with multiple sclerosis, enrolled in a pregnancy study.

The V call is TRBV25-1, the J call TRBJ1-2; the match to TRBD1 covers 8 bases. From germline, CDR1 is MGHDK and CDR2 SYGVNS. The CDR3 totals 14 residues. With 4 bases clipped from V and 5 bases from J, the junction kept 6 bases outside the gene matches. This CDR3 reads CASSGGTGIYGYTF. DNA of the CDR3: TGTGCCAGCAGTGGTGGGACAGGAATTTATGGCTACACCTTC.

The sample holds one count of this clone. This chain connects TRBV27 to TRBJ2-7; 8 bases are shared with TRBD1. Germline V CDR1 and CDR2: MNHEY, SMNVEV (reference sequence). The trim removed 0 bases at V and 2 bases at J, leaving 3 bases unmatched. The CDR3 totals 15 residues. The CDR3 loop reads CASSLSQGATYEQYF. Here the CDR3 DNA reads TGTGCCAGCAGTTTATCCCAGGGGGCGACCTACGAGCAGTACTTC.

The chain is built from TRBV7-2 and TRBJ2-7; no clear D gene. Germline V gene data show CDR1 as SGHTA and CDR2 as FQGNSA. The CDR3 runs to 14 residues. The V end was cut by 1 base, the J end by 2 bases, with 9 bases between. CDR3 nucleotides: TGTGCCAGCAGCTTAGAAGCGTCGGCCTACGAGCAGTACTTC. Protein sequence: CASSLEASAYEQYF.

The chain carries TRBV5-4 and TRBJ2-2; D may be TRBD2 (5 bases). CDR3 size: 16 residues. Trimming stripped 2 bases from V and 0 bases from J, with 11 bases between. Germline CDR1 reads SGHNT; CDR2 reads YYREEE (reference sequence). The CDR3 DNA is TGTGCCAGCAGCTTTGGAGGAAAGGCGAACACCGGGGAGCTGTTTTTT. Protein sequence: CASSFGGKANTGELFF.

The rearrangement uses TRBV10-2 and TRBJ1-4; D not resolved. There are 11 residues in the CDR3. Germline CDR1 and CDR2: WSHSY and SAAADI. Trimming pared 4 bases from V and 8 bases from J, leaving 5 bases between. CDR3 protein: CASSGREKLFF. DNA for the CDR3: TGCGCCAGCAGTGGGCGGGAAAAACTGTTTTTT.

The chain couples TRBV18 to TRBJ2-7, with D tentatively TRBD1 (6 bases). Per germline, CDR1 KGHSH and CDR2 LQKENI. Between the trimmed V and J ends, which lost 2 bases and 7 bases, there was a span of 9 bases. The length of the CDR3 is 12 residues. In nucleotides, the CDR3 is TGTGCCAGCTCACCAGGGGGCTGGGAGCAGTACTTC. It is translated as CASSPGGWEQYF.

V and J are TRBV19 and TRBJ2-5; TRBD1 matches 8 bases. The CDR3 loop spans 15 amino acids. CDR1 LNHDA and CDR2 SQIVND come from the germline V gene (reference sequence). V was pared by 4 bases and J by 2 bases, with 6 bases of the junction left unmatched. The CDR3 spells CASSKDRGRQETQYF. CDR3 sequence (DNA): TGTGCCAGTAGTAAAGACAGGGGAAGACAAGAGACCCAGTACTTC.

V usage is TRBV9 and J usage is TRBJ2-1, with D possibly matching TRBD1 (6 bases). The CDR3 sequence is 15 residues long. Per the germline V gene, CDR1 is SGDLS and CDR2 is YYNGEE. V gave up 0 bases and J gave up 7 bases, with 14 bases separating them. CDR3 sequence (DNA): TGTGCCAGCAGCGTAGTATCAGGGGCGCGTAATGAGCAGTTCTTC. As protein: CASSVVSGARNEQFF.

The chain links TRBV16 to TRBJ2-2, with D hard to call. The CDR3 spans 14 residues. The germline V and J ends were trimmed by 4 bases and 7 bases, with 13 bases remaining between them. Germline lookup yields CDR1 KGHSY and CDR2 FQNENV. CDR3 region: CASSPTTVGGELFF. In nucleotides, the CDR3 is TGTGCCAGCAGCCCCACGACTGTGGGCGGGGAGCTGTTTTTT. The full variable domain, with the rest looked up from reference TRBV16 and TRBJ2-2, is GEEVAQTPKHLVRGEGQKAKLYCAPIKGHSYVFWYQQVLKNEFKFLISFQNENVFDETGMPKERFSAKCLPNSPCSLEIQATKLEDSAVYFCASSPTTVGGELFFGEGSRLTVL.

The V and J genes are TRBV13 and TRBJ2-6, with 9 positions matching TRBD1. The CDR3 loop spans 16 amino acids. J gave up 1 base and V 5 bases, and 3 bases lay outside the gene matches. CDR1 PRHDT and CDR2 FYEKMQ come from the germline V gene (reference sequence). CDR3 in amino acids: CASSRGTGSGANVLTF. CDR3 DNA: TGTGCCAGCAGCAGGGGGACAGGGTCTGGGGCCAACGTCCTGACTTTC.

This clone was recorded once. The CDR3, as DNA: TGTGCCAGCAGGCCGCCAGGGGATATCACCTACGAGCAGTACTTC. As protein: CASRPPGDITYEQYF. This chain uses TRBV28 with TRBJ2-7, with a weak D call TRBD1 (6 bases). The length of the CDR3 is 15 residues. Trimming left V 6 bases short and J 2 bases short, with 17 bases between. CDR1 is MDHEN and CDR2 is SYDVKM in the germline V gene.

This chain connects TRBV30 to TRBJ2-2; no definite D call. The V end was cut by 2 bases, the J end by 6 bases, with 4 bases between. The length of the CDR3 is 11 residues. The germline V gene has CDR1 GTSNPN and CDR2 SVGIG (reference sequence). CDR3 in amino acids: CAWSPAGELFF. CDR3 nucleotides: TGTGCCTGGAGTCCAGCCGGGGAGCTGTTTTTT. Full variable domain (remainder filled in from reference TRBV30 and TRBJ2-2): SQTIHQWPATLVQPVGSPLSLECTVEGTSNPNLYWYRQAAGRGLQLLFYSVGIGQISSEVPQNLSASRPQDRQFILSSKKLLLSDSGFYLCAWSPAGELFFGEGSRLTVL.

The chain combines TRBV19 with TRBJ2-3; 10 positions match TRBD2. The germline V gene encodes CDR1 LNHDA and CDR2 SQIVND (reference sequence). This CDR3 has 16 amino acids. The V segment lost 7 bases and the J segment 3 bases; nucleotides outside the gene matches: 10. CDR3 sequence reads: CASTSGVAGGTDTQYF. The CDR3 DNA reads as TGTGCCAGTACCAGTGGGGTAGCGGGAGGTACAGATACGCAGTATTTT.

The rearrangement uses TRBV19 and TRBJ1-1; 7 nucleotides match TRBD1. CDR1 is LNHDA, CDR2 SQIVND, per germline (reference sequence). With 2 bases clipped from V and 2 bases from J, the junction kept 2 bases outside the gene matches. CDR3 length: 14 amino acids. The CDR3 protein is CASSIRQGNTEAFF. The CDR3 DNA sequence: TGTGCCAGTAGTATACGACAGGGCAACACTGAAGCTTTCTTT.

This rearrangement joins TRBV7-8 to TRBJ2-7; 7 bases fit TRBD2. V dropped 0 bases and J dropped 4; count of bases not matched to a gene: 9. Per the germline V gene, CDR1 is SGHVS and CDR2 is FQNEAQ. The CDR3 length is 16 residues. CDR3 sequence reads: CASSLAGTTPLYEQYF. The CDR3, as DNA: TGTGCCAGCAGCTTAGCCGGGACTACACCCCTATACGAGCAGTACTTC.

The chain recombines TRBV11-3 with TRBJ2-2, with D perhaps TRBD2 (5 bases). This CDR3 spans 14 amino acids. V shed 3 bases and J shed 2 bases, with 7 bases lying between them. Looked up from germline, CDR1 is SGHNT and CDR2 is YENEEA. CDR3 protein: CASSFGLNTGELFF. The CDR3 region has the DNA TGTGCCAGCAGCTTCGGACTCAACACCGGGGAGCTGTTTTTT.

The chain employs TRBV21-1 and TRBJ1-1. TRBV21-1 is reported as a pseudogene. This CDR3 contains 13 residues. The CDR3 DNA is TGTGCCAGCAGCAAAGTCCGGGTTACTGAAGCTTTCTTT. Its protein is CASSKVRVTEAFF.

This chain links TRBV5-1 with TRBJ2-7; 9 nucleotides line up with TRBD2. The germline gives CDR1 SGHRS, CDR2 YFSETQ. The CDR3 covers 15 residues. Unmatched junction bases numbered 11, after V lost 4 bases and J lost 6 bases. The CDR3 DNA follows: TGCGCCAGCAGCCCCCCCATGCTAGCGGGATTCGAGCAGTACTTC. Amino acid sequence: CASSPPMLAGFEQYF.

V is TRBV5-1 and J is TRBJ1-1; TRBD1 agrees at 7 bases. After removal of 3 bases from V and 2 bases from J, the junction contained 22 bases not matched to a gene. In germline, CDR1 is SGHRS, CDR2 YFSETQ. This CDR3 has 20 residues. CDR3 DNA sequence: TGCGCCAGCAGCTCGGCGGCCCTGAGGGGGCCAGGTGGCGTTAACACTGAAGCTTTCTTT. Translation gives CASSSAALRGPGGVNTEAFF.

The CDR3 sequence: CASSQTGWDTEAFF. The CDR3, as DNA: TGTGCCAGCAGTCAGACAGGCTGGGACACTGAAGCTTTCTTT. The genes are TRBV28 and TRBJ1-1; maybe TRBD1 (6 bases). In germline, CDR1 is MDHEN, CDR2 SYDVKM. This CDR3 is built from 14 residues. Trimming cost V 5 bases and J 3 bases, with 13 bases left between them.

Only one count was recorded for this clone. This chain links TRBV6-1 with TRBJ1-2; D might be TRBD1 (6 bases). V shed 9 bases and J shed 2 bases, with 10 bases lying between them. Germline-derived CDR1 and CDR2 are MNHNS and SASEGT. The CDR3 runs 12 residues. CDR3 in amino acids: CASDRLNYGYTF. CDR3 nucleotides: TGTGCCAGTGACAGGTTAAACTATGGCTACACCTTC.

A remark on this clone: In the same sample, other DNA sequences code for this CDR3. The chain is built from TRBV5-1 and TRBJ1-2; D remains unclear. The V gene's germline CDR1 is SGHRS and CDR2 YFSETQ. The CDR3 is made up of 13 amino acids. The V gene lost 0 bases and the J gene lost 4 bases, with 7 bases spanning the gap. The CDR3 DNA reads TGCGCCAGCAGCTTGGACGGTGGCTATGGCTACACCTTC. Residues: CASSLDGGYGYTF. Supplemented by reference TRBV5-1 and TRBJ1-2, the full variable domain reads KAGVTQTPRYLIKTRGQQVTLSCSPISGHRSVSWYQQTPGQGLQFLFEYFSETQRNKGNFPGRFSGRQFSNSRSEMNVSTLELGDSALYLCASSLDGGYGYTFGSGTRLTVV.

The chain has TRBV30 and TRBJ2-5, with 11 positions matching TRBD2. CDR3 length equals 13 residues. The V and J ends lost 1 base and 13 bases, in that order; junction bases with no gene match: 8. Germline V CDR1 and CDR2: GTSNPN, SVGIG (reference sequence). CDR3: CAWSAGTSGPRYF. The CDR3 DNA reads TGTGCCTGGAGTGCCGGGACTAGCGGCCCTCGGTACTTC.

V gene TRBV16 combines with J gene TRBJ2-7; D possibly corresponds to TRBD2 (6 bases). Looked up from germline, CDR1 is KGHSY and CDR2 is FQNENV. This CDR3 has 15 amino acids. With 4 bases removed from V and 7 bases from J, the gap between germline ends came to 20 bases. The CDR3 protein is CASSPPLLPGREQYF. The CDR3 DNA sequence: TGTGCCAGCAGCCCGCCCCTACTCCCTGGGAGGGAGCAGTACTTC.

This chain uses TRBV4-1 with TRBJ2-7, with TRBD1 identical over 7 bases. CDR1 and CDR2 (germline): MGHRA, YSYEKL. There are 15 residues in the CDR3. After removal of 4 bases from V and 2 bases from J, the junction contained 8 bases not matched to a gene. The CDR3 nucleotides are TGCGCCAGCAGCCCTTCTACAGGGGTTCCCTACGAGCAGTACTTC. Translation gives CASSPSTGVPYEQYF.

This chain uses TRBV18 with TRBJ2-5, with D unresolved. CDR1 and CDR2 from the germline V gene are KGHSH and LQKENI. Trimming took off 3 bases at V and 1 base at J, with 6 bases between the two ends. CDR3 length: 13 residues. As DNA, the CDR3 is TGTGCCAGCTCACCGGGCAGCCAAGAGACCCAGTACTTC. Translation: CASSPGSQETQYF.